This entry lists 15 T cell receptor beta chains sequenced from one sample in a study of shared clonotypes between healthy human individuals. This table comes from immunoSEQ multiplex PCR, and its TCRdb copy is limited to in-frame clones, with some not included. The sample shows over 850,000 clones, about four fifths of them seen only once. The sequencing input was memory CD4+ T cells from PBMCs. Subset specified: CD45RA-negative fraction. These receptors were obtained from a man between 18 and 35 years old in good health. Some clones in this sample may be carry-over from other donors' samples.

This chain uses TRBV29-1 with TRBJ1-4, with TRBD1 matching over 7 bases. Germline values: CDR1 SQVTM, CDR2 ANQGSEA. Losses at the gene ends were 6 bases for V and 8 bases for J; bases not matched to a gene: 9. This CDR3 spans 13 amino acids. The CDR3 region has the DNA TGCAGCGTCGCCGACAGGGTGCTCGAAAAACTGTTTTTT. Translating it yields CSVADRVLEKLFF. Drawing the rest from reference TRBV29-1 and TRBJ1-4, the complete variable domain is SAVISQKPSRDICQRGTSLTIQCQVDSQVTMMFWYRQQPGQSLTLIATANQGSEATYESGFVIDKFPISRPNLTFSTLTVSNMSPEDSSIYLCSVADRVLEKLFFGSGTQLSVL.

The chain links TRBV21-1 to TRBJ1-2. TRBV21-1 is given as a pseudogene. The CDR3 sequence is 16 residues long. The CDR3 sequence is CASSKVEGGAWYGYTF. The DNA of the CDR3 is TGTGCCAGCAGCAAAGTAGAGGGGGGCGCATGGTATGGCTACACCTTC.

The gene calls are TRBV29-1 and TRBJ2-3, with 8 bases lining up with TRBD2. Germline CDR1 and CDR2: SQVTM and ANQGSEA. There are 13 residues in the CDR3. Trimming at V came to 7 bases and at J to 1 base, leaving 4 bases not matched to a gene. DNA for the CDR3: TGCAGCGCTCCAGCGGGAGGCACAGATACGCAGTATTTT. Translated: CSAPAGGTDTQYF.

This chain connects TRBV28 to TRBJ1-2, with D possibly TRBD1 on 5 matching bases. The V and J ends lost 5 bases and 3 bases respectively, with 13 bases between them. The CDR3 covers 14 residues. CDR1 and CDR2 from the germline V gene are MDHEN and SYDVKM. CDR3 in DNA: TGTGCCAGCAGTGGGGACGGTATCTACTATGGCTACACCTTC. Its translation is CASSGDGIYYGYTF.

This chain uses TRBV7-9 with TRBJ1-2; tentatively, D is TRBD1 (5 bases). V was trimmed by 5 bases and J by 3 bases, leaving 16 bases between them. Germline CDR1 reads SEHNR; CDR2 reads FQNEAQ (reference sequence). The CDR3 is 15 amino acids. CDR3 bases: TGTGCCAGCAGCCCAAGAATCAGGGTGGACTATGGCTACACCTTC. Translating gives CASSPRIRVDYGYTF.

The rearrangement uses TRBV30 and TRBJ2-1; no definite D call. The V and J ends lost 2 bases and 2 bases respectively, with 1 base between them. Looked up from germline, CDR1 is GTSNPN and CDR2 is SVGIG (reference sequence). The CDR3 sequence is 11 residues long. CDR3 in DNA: TGTGCCTGGAGTCCCTACAATGAGCAGTTCTTC. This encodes CAWSPYNEQFF.

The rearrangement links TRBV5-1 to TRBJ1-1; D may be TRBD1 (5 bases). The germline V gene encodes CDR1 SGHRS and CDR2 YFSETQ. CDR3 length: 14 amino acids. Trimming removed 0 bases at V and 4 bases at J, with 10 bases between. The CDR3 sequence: CASSLGTGLTEAFF. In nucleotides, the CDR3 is TGCGCCAGCAGCTTGGGGACGGGGCTCACTGAAGCTTTCTTT.

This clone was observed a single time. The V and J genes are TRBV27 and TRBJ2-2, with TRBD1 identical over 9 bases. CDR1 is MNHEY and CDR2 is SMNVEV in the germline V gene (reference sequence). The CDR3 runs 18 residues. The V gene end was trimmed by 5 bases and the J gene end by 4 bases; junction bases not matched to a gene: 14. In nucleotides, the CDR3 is TGTGCCAGCAGTCGAGCATACACAGGGGGCGCGAGCACCGGGGAGCTGTTTTTT. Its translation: CASSRAYTGGASTGELFF.

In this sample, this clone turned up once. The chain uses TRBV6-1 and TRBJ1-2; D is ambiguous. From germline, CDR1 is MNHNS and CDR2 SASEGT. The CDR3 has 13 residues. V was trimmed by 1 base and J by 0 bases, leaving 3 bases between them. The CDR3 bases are TGTGCCAGCAGTGAAGGGACTAACTATGGCTACACCTTC. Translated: CASSEGTNYGYTF.

As DNA, the CDR3 is TGTGCCAGTCGGGGGGGAGTAAACTACGAGCAGTACTTC. This translates into CASRGGVNYEQYF. V gene TRBV19 combines with J gene TRBJ2-7; the match to TRBD2 covers 8 bases. V dropped 8 bases and J dropped 3; count of bases not matched to a gene: 6. This CDR3 has 13 residues. Germline assignment: CDR1 LNHDA and CDR2 SQIVND (reference sequence).

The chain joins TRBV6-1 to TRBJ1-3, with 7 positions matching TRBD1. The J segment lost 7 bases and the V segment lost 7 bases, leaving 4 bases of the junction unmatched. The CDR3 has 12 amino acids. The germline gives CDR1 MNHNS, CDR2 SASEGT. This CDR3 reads CASNTGANTIYF. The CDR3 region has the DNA TGTGCCAGCAACACAGGGGCCAACACCATATATTTT.

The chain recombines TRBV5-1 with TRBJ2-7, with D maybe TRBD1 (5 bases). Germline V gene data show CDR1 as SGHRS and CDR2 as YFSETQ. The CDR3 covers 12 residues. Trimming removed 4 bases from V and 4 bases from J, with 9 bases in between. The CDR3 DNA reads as TGCGCCAGCAGCATGACAGATTACGAGCAGTACTTC. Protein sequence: CASSMTDYEQYF.

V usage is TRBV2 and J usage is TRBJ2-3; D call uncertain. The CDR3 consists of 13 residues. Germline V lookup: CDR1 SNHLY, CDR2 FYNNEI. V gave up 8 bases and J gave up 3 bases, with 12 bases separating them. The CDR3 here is CASSTERTDTQYF. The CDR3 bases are TGTGCCAGCTCAACGGAGAGGACAGATACGCAGTATTTT. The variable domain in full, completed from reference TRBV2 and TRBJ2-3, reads EPEVTQTPSHQVTQMGQEVILRCVPISNHLYFYWYRQILGQKVEFLVSFYNNEISEKSEIFDDQFSVERPDGSNFTLKIRSTKLEDSAMYFCASSTERTDTQYFGPGTRLTVL.

In nucleotides, the CDR3 is TGCGCCAGCAGCTTGCGGCAGGGGGAGGAGCAGTACTTC. This translates into CASSLRQGEEQYF. The chain combines TRBV5-1 with TRBJ2-7; 7 bases match TRBD1. Per the germline V gene, CDR1 is SGHRS and CDR2 is YFSETQ. This CDR3 spans 13 amino acids. The ends lost 1 base at V and 7 bases at J; junction bases unmatched: 5.

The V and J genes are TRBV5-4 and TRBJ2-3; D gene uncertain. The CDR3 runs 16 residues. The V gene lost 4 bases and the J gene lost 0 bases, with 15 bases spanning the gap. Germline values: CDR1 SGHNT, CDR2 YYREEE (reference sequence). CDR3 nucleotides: TGTGCCAGCAGCCCCCCGGCCGGTGCTAGCACAGATACGCAGTATTTT. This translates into CASSPPAGASTDTQYF.